A selection of T cell receptor beta chains follows, all from one sample in a study of T cell repertoires in cytomegalovirus infection. These receptors' antigens are unknown. TCRdb itself ran the reads through MiXCR, one entry per CDR3 protein. The profile covers roughly 990,000 distinct CDR3 sequences, with less than 40% appearing a single time and more than 13% taken by the ten largest. The input for sequencing was cultured CD8+ T cells from PBMCs, taken from culture after CMV antigen stimulation. These receptors originate from a human donor in good health (CMV status not recorded). Some clones in this sample may be carry-over from other donors' samples. Each CDR3 is given with its conserved first and last residue. Each record gives: clone size, D gene, J gene, V gene, CDR3 protein, CDR3 DNA. D genes are given only for firm matches. Clone size is given for some rows only: seen once, a few or many times, or a class if the clone is expanded.

clone size: NA
D gene: NA
J gene: TRBJ2-1
V gene: TRBV18
CDR3 protein: CASSASTGYYNEQFF
CDR3 DNA: TGTGCCAGCTCGGCCAGTACAGGGTACTACAATGAGCAGTTCTTC

clone size: NA
D gene: NA
J gene: TRBJ2-6
V gene: TRBV28
CDR3 protein: CASRGGNSGANVLTF
CDR3 DNA: TGTGCCAGCAGAGGCGGAAACTCTGGGGCCAACGTCCTGACTTTC

clone size: few
D gene: TRBD1
J gene: TRBJ1-1
V gene: TRBV27
CDR3 protein: CATRQGIAEAFF
CDR3 DNA: TGTGCCACCCGACAGGGAATAGCTGAAGCTTTCTTT

clone size: NA
D gene: NA
J gene: TRBJ1-1
V gene: TRBV6-6
CDR3 protein: CASRPESGTEAFF
CDR3 DNA: TGTGCCAGCAGGCCGGAGAGTGGCACTGAAGCTTTCTTT

clone size: NA
D gene: NA
J gene: TRBJ2-3
V gene: TRBV7-6
CDR3 protein: CASKGQPNTQYF
CDR3 DNA: TGTGCCAGCAAAGGACAGCCCAATACGCAGTATTTT

clone size: few
D gene: TRBD2
J gene: TRBJ2-7
V gene: TRBV7-8
CDR3 protein: CASLRGTRTYEQYF
CDR3 DNA: TGTGCCAGCCTCCGTGGGACTAGGACCTACGAGCAGTACTTC

clone size: few
D gene: TRBD2
J gene: TRBJ2-3
V gene: TRBV12-5
CDR3 protein: CASGFLAGDQTDTQYF
CDR3 DNA: TGTGCTAGTGGTTTTCTAGCGGGGGATCAAACAGATACGCAGTATTTT

clone size: NA
D gene: NA
J gene: TRBJ2-2
V gene: TRBV2
CDR3 protein: CASSGPGYRTWELFF
CDR3 DNA: TGTGCCAGCAGTGGACCGGGATACAGAACCTGGGAGCTGTTTTTT

clone size: NA
D gene: NA
J gene: TRBJ1-4
V gene: TRBV27
CDR3 protein: CASSPGLTNEKLFF
CDR3 DNA: TGTGCCAGCAGTCCGGGACTGACTAATGAAAAACTGTTTTTT

clone size: few
D gene: NA
J gene: TRBJ1-1
V gene: TRBV19
CDR3 protein: CATSGGSEAFF
CDR3 DNA: TGTGCCACCAGCGGTGGCTCTGAAGCTTTCTTT

clone size: NA
D gene: NA
J gene: TRBJ2-5
V gene: TRBV7-9
CDR3 protein: CASSPPRAGETQYF
CDR3 DNA: TGTGCCAGCAGCCCCCCCCGGGCGGGAGAGACCCAGTACTTC

clone size: many
D gene: NA
J gene: TRBJ1-1
V gene: TRBV7-2
CDR3 protein: CASLLGGAVRAFF
CDR3 DNA: TGTGCCAGTCTATTAGGGGGGGCGGTTCGCGCTTTCTTT

clone size: NA
D gene: NA
J gene: TRBJ2-1
V gene: TRBV10-3
CDR3 protein: CAISESVEGKGEQFF
CDR3 DNA: TGTGCCATCAGTGAGTCGGTTGAGGGTAAGGGTGAGCAGTTCTTC

clone size: NA
D gene: NA
J gene: TRBJ2-7
V gene: TRBV7-2
CDR3 protein: CASNETPTGDSYF
CDR3 DNA: TGTGCCAGCAACGAAACCCCAACCGGGGACTCGTACTTC

clone size: NA
D gene: NA
J gene: TRBJ2-6
V gene: TRBV5-1
CDR3 protein: CASSLYGTPKSSGANVLTF
CDR3 DNA: TGCGCCAGCAGCTTGTACGGGACACCTAAGAGCTCTGGGGCCAACGTCCTGACTTTC

clone size: NA
D gene: NA
J gene: TRBJ1-1
V gene: TRBV4-1
CDR3 protein: CASSQEGTTGAFF
CDR3 DNA: TGCGCCAGCAGCCAAGAGGGGACGACGGGAGCTTTCTTT

clone size: NA
D gene: NA
J gene: TRBJ1-5
V gene: TRBV15
CDR3 protein: CATSREGVQPQHF
CDR3 DNA: TGTGCCACCAGCAGAGAAGGGGTCCAGCCCCAGCATTTT

clone size: NA
D gene: NA
J gene: TRBJ1-1
V gene: TRBV4-1
CDR3 protein: CASSRTGGSGTEAFF
CDR3 DNA: TGCGCCAGCAGCCGAACGGGCGGGAGCGGGACTGAAGCTTTCTTT

clone size: many
D gene: TRBD1
J gene: TRBJ2-5
V gene: TRBV7-8
CDR3 protein: CASSLAPKTGAETQYF
CDR3 DNA: TGTGCCAGCAGCTTAGCGCCGAAGACAGGGGCAGAGACCCAGTACTTC

clone size: once
D gene: NA
J gene: TRBJ1-5
V gene: TRBV27
CDR3 protein: CASSLSPLIQPQHF
CDR3 DNA: TGTGCCAGCAGTTTATCTCCCCTCATACAGCCCCAGCATTTT

clone size: NA
D gene: NA
J gene: TRBJ1-2
V gene: TRBV19
CDR3 protein: CASSQSRWNYGYTF
CDR3 DNA: TGTGCCAGTAGTCAATCCAGGTGGAACTATGGCTACACCTTC

clone size: NA
D gene: TRBD1
J gene: TRBJ1-2
V gene: TRBV19
CDR3 protein: CASDARDRGREGYTF
CDR3 DNA: TGTGCCAGCGACGCCCGGGACAGGGGGCGGGAAGGCTACACCTTC

clone size: NA
D gene: NA
J gene: TRBJ2-1
V gene: TRBV7-2
CDR3 protein: CASSPQGLFNNEQFF
CDR3 DNA: TGTGCCAGCAGCCCACAGGGATTATTTAACAATGAGCAGTTCTTC

clone size: few
D gene: NA
J gene: TRBJ2-7
V gene: TRBV12-3/TRBV12-4
CDR3 protein: CASSLAPGYEQYF
CDR3 DNA: TGTGCCAGCAGTTTAGCTCCGGGATACGAGCAGTACTTC

clone size: many
D gene: NA
J gene: TRBJ1-4
V gene: TRBV12-3/TRBV12-4
CDR3 protein: CASNTGTRGEKLFF
CDR3 DNA: TGTGCCAGCAACACCGGGACCAGGGGAGAAAAACTGTTTTTT

clone size: few
D gene: NA
J gene: TRBJ1-6
V gene: TRBV5-4
CDR3 protein: CASSLRFSRNSPLHF
CDR3 DNA: TGTGCCAGCAGCTTGAGGTTCAGTAGGAATTCACCCCTCCACTTT

clone size: NA
D gene: TRBD2
J gene: TRBJ2-5
V gene: TRBV19
CDR3 protein: CASSGRGGEGTQYF
CDR3 DNA: TGTGCCAGTAGTGGGCGGGGGGGCGAAGGGACCCAGTACTTC

clone size: many
D gene: TRBD1
J gene: TRBJ2-7
V gene: TRBV7-6
CDR3 protein: CASSLGQGAIFYEQYF
CDR3 DNA: TGTGCCAGCAGCTTAGGACAGGGGGCGATCTTCTACGAGCAGTACTTC

clone size: NA
D gene: NA
J gene: TRBJ2-2
V gene: TRBV7-9
CDR3 protein: CASRHGTNTGELFF
CDR3 DNA: TGTGCCAGCAGACACGGGACGAACACCGGGGAGCTGTTTTTT

clone size: NA
D gene: TRBD2
J gene: TRBJ2-5
V gene: TRBV20-1
CDR3 protein: CSARGVLAGAWYQETQYF
CDR3 DNA: TGCAGTGCTAGAGGGGTGTTAGCGGGGGCCTGGTACCAAGAGACCCAGTACTTC

clone size: NA
D gene: NA
J gene: TRBJ2-5
V gene: TRBV6-1
CDR3 protein: CASSPSKGFEETQYF
CDR3 DNA: TGTGCCAGCAGTCCTTCCAAGGGGTTTGAAGAGACCCAGTACTTC

clone size: NA
D gene: NA
J gene: TRBJ1-1
V gene: TRBV15
CDR3 protein: CAASRAVPGNTEAFF
CDR3 DNA: TGTGCCGCCAGCAGAGCGGTGCCGGGGAACACTGAAGCTTTCTTT

clone size: few
D gene: TRBD1
J gene: TRBJ1-2
V gene: TRBV5-1
CDR3 protein: CASRPAGQASDGYTF
CDR3 DNA: TGCGCCAGCAGACCAGCCGGACAGGCAAGCGATGGCTACACCTTC

clone size: few
D gene: NA
J gene: TRBJ2-6
V gene: TRBV5-3
CDR3 protein: CAISGGLPGANVLTF
CDR3 DNA: TGTGCCATCTCAGGGGGGTTACCTGGGGCCAACGTCCTGACTTTC

clone size: few
D gene: NA
J gene: TRBJ2-7
V gene: TRBV6-1
CDR3 protein: CASSENAEFFYEQYF
CDR3 DNA: TGTGCCAGCAGTGAAAATGCCGAGTTTTTCTACGAGCAGTACTTC

clone size: NA
D gene: NA
J gene: TRBJ2-2
V gene: TRBV15
CDR3 protein: CATSRDRGATNTGELFF
CDR3 DNA: TGTGCCACCAGCAGAGATCGGGGAGCTACGAACACCGGGGAGCTGTTTTTT

clone size: once
D gene: NA
J gene: TRBJ2-7
V gene: TRBV7-2
CDR3 protein: CANSLAYEQYF
CDR3 DNA: TGTGCCAACAGCCTCGCATACGAGCAGTACTTC

clone size: NA
D gene: NA
J gene: TRBJ2-3
V gene: TRBV4-2
CDR3 protein: CASRSTEGLTDTQYF
CDR3 DNA: TGTGCCAGCAGATCGACCGAGGGGCTCACAGATACGCAGTATTTT

clone size: few
D gene: TRBD2
J gene: TRBJ2-3
V gene: TRBV5-4
CDR3 protein: CASSFHRSAGVSTDTQYF
CDR3 DNA: TGTGCCAGCAGCTTTCACCGGTCAGCGGGGGTTAGCACAGATACGCAGTATTTT